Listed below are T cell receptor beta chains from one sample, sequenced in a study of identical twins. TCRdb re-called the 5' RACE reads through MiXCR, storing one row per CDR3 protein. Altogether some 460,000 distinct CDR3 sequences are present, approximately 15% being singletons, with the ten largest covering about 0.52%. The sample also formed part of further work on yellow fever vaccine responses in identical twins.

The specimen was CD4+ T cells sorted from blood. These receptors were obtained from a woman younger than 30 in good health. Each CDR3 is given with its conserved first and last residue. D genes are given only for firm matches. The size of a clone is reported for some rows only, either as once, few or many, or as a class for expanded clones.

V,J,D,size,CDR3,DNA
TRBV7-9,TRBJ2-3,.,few,CASSLASPVGPDTQYF,TGTGCCAGCAGCTTAGCGTCACCCGTAGGCCCAGATACGCAGTATTTT
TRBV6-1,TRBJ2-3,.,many,CASSDSSGDTQYF,TGTGCCAGCAGTGATAGTAGTGGAGATACGCAGTATTTT
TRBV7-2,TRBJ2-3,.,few,CASSFKSGASTDTQYF,TGTGCCAGCAGTTTTAAAAGCGGTGCCAGCACAGATACGCAGTATTTT
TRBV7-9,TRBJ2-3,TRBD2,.,CASSQTSGTSTDTQYF,TGTGCCAGCAGCCAAACTAGCGGGACTAGCACAGATACGCAGTATTTT
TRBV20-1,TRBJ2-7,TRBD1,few,CSALRDSYEQYF,TGCAGTGCTTTACGGGACAGCTACGAGCAGTACTTC
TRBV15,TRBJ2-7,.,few,CATSRDTGKAYEQYF,TGTGCCACCAGCAGAGATACAGGGAAAGCCTACGAGCAGTACTTC
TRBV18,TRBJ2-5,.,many,CASSPPTTKQETQYF,TGTGCCAGCTCACCACCGACGACTAAGCAAGAGACCCAGTACTTC
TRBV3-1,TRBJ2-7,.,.,CASSQVGGKTSYEQYF,TGTGCCAGCAGCCAAGTAGGAGGGAAAACCTCCTACGAGCAGTACTTC
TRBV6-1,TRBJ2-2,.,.,CASNRGGLGELFF,TGTGCCAGCAACAGGGGGGGCCTTGGGGAGCTGTTTTTT
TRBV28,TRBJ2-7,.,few,CASKLGSGAYEQYF,TGTGCCAGCAAACTTGGTAGCGGTGCCTACGAGCAGTACTTC
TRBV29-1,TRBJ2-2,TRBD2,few,CSATRLAGTPPGNTGELFF,TGCAGCGCAACCCGACTAGCGGGGACACCTCCCGGGAACACCGGGGAGCTGTTTTTT
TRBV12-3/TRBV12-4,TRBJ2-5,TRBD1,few,CASSPYNRGLGTQYF,TGTGCCAGCAGTCCATATAACAGGGGGCTGGGGACCCAGTACTTC
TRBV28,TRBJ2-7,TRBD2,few,CASSLYSLGLASHEQYF,TGTGCCAGCAGTTTATACTCTTTGGGACTAGCTAGCCACGAGCAGTACTTC
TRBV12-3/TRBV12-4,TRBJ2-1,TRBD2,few,CASSLVGTSGGQQFF,TGTGCCAGCAGTTTAGTCGGGACTAGCGGAGGTCAGCAGTTCTTC
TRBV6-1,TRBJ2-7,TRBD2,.,CASNPGLAGGFYEQYF,TGTGCCAGCAACCCGGGACTAGCGGGGGGATTCTACGAGCAGTACTTC
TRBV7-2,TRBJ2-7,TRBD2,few,CASSLAGTSGGANEQYF,TGTGCCAGCAGCTTAGCCGGGACTAGCGGGGGGGCCAACGAGCAGTACTTC
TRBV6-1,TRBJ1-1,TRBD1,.,CATSPTGGRNEAFF,TGTGCCACCTCCCCTACAGGGGGCAGGAATGAAGCTTTCTTT
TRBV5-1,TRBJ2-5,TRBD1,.,CASSPNPTGKETQYF,TGCGCCAGCAGCCCGAACCCGACAGGGAAAGAGACCCAGTACTTC
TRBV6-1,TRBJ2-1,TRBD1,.,CASSDLLGQAVLNEQFF,TGTGCCAGCAGTGATCTCCTCGGACAGGCAGTCCTTAATGAGCAGTTCTTC
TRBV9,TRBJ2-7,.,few,CASSVGLAEPYEQYF,TGTGCCAGCAGCGTAGGTTTAGCGGAACCCTACGAGCAGTACTTC
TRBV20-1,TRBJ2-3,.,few,CSARVSGQPADTQYF,TGCAGTGCTAGAGTGTCGGGGCAGCCGGCAGATACGCAGTATTTT
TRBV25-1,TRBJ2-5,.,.,CASSDLTGGQETQYF,TGTGCCAGCAGTGACTTGACAGGAGGGCAAGAGACCCAGTACTTC
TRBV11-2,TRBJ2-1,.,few,CASSLDGQAYNEQFF,TGTGCCAGCAGCTTAGATGGGCAGGCGTACAATGAGCAGTTCTTC
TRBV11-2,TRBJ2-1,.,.,CASSLAFNDNEQFF,TGTGCCAGCAGCTTAGCTTTTAACGACAATGAGCAGTTCTTC
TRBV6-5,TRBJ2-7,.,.,CASSYSAGLQGSYEQYF,TGTGCCAGCAGTTACTCGGCGGGACTCCAGGGGTCCTACGAGCAGTACTTC
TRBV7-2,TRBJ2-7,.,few,CASSLVWSYEQYF,TGTGCCAGCAGCTTAGTATGGTCCTACGAGCAGTACTTC
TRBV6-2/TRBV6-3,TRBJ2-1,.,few,CASTWRGGHNEQFF,TGTGCCAGCACGTGGAGGGGGGGCCACAATGAGCAGTTCTTC
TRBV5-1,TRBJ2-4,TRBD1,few,CASSRDTGGGNIQYF,TGCGCCAGCAGCCGAGATACAGGGGGCGGCAACATTCAGTACTTC
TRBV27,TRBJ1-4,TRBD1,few,CASRTGTGKEKLFF,TGTGCCAGCAGGACGGGGACAGGGAAAGAAAAACTGTTTTTT
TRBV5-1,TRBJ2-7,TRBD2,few,CASSLSGGRYEQYF,TGCGCCAGCAGCTTGAGCGGGGGTCGTTACGAGCAGTACTTC
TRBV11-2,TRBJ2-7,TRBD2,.,CASSRPLAGSSYEQYF,TGTGCCAGCAGCCGACCCCTAGCGGGTTCCTCCTACGAGCAGTACTTC
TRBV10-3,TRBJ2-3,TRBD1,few,CAIRTGQGFTDTQYF,TGTGCCATCAGGACGGGACAGGGGTTTACAGATACGCAGTATTTT
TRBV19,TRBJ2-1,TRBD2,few,CASSTIAGGLNEQFF,TGTGCCAGTAGTACAATAGCGGGAGGGCTAAATGAGCAGTTCTTC
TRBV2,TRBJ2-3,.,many,CASRGRTADTQYF,TGTGCCAGCAGGGGGCGGACCGCAGATACGCAGTATTTT
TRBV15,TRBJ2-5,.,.,CATSRDNVGKTQYF,TGTGCCACCAGCAGAGATAACGTGGGAAAGACCCAGTACTTC
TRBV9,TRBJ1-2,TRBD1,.,CASSKRPTGTGEGYTF,TGTGCCAGCAGCAAGCGACCCACCGGGACAGGGGAAGGCTACACCTTC
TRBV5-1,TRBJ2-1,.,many,CASSLGLDEQFF,TGCGCCAGCAGCTTGGGGCTAGATGAGCAGTTCTTC
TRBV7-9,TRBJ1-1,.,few,CASSGRGGLSTEAFF,TGTGCCAGCAGCGGGAGGGGGGGCCTGAGCACTGAAGCTTTCTTT
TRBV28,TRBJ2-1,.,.,CASSEFGTEQFF,TGTGCCAGCAGTGAGTTTGGGACTGAGCAGTTCTTC
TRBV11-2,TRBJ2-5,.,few,CASSFQGLASWEGETQYF,TGTGCCAGCAGCTTTCAGGGTCTCGCATCGTGGGAAGGAGAGACCCAGTACTTC
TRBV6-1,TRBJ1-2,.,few,CASSLTGIYGYTF,TGTGCCAGCAGTCTCACAGGGATCTATGGCTACACCTTC
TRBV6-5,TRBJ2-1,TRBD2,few,CASSYYLAGSWNEQFF,TGTGCCAGCAGTTATTATCTAGCGGGTAGTTGGAATGAGCAGTTCTTC
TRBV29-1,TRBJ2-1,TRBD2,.,CSVRGLVGGGEQFF,TGCAGCGTTAGGGGACTAGTGGGGGGCGGGGAGCAGTTCTTC
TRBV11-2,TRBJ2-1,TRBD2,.,CASRLAGGPHEQFF,TGTGCCAGCCGCCTAGCGGGAGGGCCCCATGAGCAGTTCTTC
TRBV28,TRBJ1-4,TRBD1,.,CAGGTGGRPATNEKLFF,TGTGCCGGAGGGACAGGGGGCAGACCTGCAACTAATGAAAAACTGTTTTTT
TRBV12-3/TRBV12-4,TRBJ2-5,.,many,CASAVRGQETQYF,TGTGCCAGCGCTGTCAGGGGACAAGAGACCCAGTACTTC
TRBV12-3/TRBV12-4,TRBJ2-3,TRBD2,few,CASRTLRGGLDTQYF,TGTGCCAGCCGGACCTTGCGGGGGGGCTTAGATACGCAGTATTTT
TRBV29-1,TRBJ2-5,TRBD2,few,CSVTAGGRETQYF,TGCAGCGTTACCGCCGGGGGGAGGGAGACCCAGTACTTC
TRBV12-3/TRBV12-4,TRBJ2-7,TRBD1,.,CASSPGTGKSGYEQYF,TGTGCCAGCAGTCCCGGGACAGGGAAAAGCGGATACGAGCAGTACTTC
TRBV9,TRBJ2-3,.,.,CASSNDRDTQYF,TGTGCCAGCAGCAACGATAGGGATACGCAGTATTTT
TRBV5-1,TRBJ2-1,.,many,CASSLNSVYNEQFF,TGCGCCAGCAGCCTGAATAGCGTCTACAATGAGCAGTTCTTC